This T cell receptor (beta chain) was documented in a study of blood T cells in healthy people across ages. Overall study results and limits: Per million T cells, the diversity of TCR beta decreased roughly linearly as age advanced.

The donors, healthy Caucasians from Russia, were aged 6 to 90. Around 9.5 milliliters of peripheral blood were drawn from each donor. At least 5 micrograms of total RNA were extracted per sample. PCR was performed a second time for about 7 to 11 cycles using a sample-barcoded 5' primer and a J-beta primer mix. Each CDR3 protein gets one entry after TCRdb re-called the 5' RACE reads with MiXCR. Of about 680,000 distinct CDR3 sequences in the sample, about 52% were seen once. This clonotype turned up a few times. Its antigen remains unknown. The sequencing sample was made of blood. This TCR came from a woman in her sixties in good health.

The CDR3 coding sequence is TGTGCCACCAGCAGAGGTCCAGGACAGGTCCGGGATACGCAGTATTTT. The encoded protein is CATSRGPGQVRDTQYF. The chain uses TRBV15 and TRBJ2-3, with TRBD1 identical over 7 bases. Looked up from germline, CDR1 is LNHNV and CDR2 is YYDKDF (reference sequence). This CDR3 has 16 amino acids. J gave up 6 bases and V 1 base, and 10 bases lay outside the gene matches.